This T cell receptor beta chain was found in a study of a mutant IDH1 vaccine in newly diagnosed glioma. Findings and caveats of the study: Vaccination elicited immune responses in approximately 93% of patients. Any relationship between pseudoprogression and changes in top peripheral T cell clonotypes seemed absent.

Remarks on this clone: Its antigen is unknown.

With V trimmed by 5 bases and J by 0 bases, 4 bases remained unmatched. Germline V gene sequence: CDR1 SNHLY, CDR2 FYNNEI. The CDR3 has 15 residues. Assay: immunoSEQ multiplex PCR; the TCRdb copy retains only in-frame clones and omits some. Of approximately 10,000 clones in the sample, around 86% were seen once. Time point noted: week 5, during vaccination. All doses held 300 ug of mutant IDH1 20-mer peptide, with topical imiquimod. Sample: PBMCs, taken from a glioma patient whose treatment included an IDH1 peptide vaccine. The chain uses TRBV2 and TRBJ1-3, with 7 bases identical to TRBD1. The source of this sequence is a woman in her 40s with glioma. Some clones in this sample may be carry-over from other donors' samples. CDR3 in amino acids: CASSQQGFSGNTIYF. CDR3 nucleotides: TGTGCCAGCAGTCAACAGGGGTTCTCTGGAAACACCATATATTTT.